Listed below are T cell receptor beta chains from one sample, sequenced in a study of blood T cell repertoires in COVID-19. The repertoire was sequenced with immunoSEQ multiplex PCR; TCRdb's copy has only in-frame clones and lacks some. The data show approximately 300,000 clones, over 80% seen once. The sequenced material came from peripheral blood. The source is a woman in her forties or fifties with active or convalescent COVID-19. CDR3s include the opening cysteine and the closing phenylalanine or tryptophan. The D gene is left open where the match is weak. Only part of the rows carry a size: once, few, many, or a class if the clone is expanded.

TGCGCCAGCAGCTTGACCGGGACTCTGAGAGAGACCCAGTACTTC | CASSLTGTLRETQYF | TRBJ2-5 | . | TRBV5-1 | .
TGTGCCAGCAGTCTCTCCTCTGCGCTCTATGGCTACACCTTC | CASSLSSALYGYTF | TRBJ1-2 | . | TRBV27 | .
TGCAGTGCTAGTTTAGCGGGAGGTTCCTACAATGAGCAGTTCTTC | CSASLAGGSYNEQFF | TRBJ2-1 | . | TRBV20-1 | TRBD2
TGCGCCAGCAGCTTGAGGGACAGGGGGCCCGGGGAGCTGTTTTTT | CASSLRDRGPGELFF | TRBJ2-2 | . | TRBV5-1 | TRBD1
TGTGCCAGCAGCCAAGATGCCAGAACTCTAAGGAGGGAAAAACTGTTTTTT | CASSQDARTLRREKLFF | TRBJ1-4 | . | TRBV3-1/TRBV3-2 | .
TGCGCCAGCAGCCCAGGGACTAGCGGGAGGCCCTCCTACGAGCAGTACTTC | CASSPGTSGRPSYEQYF | TRBJ2-7 | . | TRBV5-1 | TRBD2
TGTGCCAATGCACCGGACAGGGCGAACACTGAAGCTTTCTTT | CANAPDRANTEAFF | TRBJ1-1 | . | TRBV2 | TRBD1
TGTGCCAGCAGTTTACCCGGGACAGGGATTCACGAGCAGTACTTC | CASSLPGTGIHEQYF | TRBJ2-7 | few | TRBV28 | TRBD1
TGTGCCAGCAGTCGGCAACTAGCCCGTGCTAGCACAGATACGCAGTATTTT | CASSRQLARASTDTQYF | TRBJ2-3 | . | TRBV6-6 | .
TGCGCCAGCAGCCAGGAGCTGGGACTAGCGGGAGGTATCAATTCCTACGAGCAGTACTTC | CASSQELGLAGGINSYEQYF | TRBJ2-7 | . | TRBV4-1 | TRBD2
TGCAGCGTTGACGTGACAGGCTATACCCATGGCTACACCTTC | CSVDVTGYTHGYTF | TRBJ1-2 | . | TRBV29-1 | .
TGTGCCAGCAGCCAAGGGGCGAATCAGGGGAACTATGGCTACACCTTC | CASSQGANQGNYGYTF | TRBJ1-2 | . | TRBV3-1/TRBV3-2 | .
TGTGCCAGCAGCCTGGACAGAAATCAGCCCCAGCATTTT | CASSLDRNQPQHF | TRBJ1-5 | many | TRBV7-9 | .
TGTGCCAGCAGCTTACTAGGGACAGGGGCCTACGAGCAGTACTTC | CASSLLGTGAYEQYF | TRBJ2-7 | . | TRBV7-4 | TRBD1
TGCAGTGCTAGGCCAGGCAATGAGCAGTTCTTC | CSARPGNEQFF | TRBJ2-1 | once | TRBV20-1 | .
TGTGCCAGCAGCCCACTTTGGGGACTCAACTATGGCTACACCTTC | CASSPLWGLNYGYTF | TRBJ1-2 | . | TRBV2 | .
TGTGCCAGCAGCCGTGGACAGCTTTACGAGCAGTACTTC | CASSRGQLYEQYF | TRBJ2-7 | . | TRBV3-1/TRBV3-2 | .
TGTGCCAGCAGGCCGACAGGCGATAATGAAAAACTGTTTTTT | CASRPTGDNEKLFF | TRBJ1-4 | . | TRBV6-5 | .
TGTGCCAGTAGTATGCGCGGGGGGACTGCAGGACAGCCCCAGCATTTT | CASSMRGGTAGQPQHF | TRBJ1-5 | . | TRBV19 | .
TGTGCCAGCAGTGAATCTGGGGCACGGAACACTGAAGCTTTCTTT | CASSESGARNTEAFF | TRBJ1-1 | once | TRBV25-1 | .
TGTGCCAGCAGTGCCCCTGGGGGGGGTGGGGAGCGAACTGAGCAGTTCTTC | CASSAPGGGGERTEQFF | TRBJ2-1 | . | TRBV28 | TRBD2
TGTGCCACCAGCTCAAATAGATTTAATGAAAAACTGTTTTTT | CATSSNRFNEKLFF | TRBJ1-4 | . | TRBV15 | .
TGTGCCAGCTCACCACCCGGGGGGTCTGGCACTGAAGCTTTCTTT | CASSPPGGSGTEAFF | TRBJ1-1 | . | TRBV18 | .
TGTGCCAGTAGTATACCCGGCAGGGCCAAACTTGGCACCGGGGAGCTGTTTTTT | CASSIPGRAKLGTGELFF | TRBJ2-2 | few | TRBV19 | .
TGTGCCAGTAGCCGACCAGAAGTGGGCGGCTACACCTTC | CASSRPEVGGYTF | TRBJ1-2 | few | TRBV19 | .
TGTGCCAGCAGCCTTTTCGCGACAGGGGCGGCTGGCTACACCTTC | CASSLFATGAAGYTF | TRBJ1-2 | . | TRBV4-2 | TRBD1
TGTGCCAGCAGCTCGGGACTAGCGGGAGGCCTAGCCAAAAACATTCAGTACTTC | CASSSGLAGGLAKNIQYF | TRBJ2-4 | . | TRBV7-6 | TRBD2
TGTGCCAGCAGTCCCCCTCAGAGGTTCGGCTACACCTTC | CASSPPQRFGYTF | TRBJ1-2 | . | TRBV28 | .